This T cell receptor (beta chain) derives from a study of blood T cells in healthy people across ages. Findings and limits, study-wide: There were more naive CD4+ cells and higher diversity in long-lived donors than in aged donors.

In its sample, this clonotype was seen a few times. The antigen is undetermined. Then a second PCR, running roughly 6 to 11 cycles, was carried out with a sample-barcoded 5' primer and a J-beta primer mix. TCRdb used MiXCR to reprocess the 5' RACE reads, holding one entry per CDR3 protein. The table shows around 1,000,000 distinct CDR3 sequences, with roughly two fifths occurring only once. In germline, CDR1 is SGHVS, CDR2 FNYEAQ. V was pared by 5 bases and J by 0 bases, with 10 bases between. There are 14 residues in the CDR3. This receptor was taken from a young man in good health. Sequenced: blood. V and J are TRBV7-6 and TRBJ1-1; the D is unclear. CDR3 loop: CASSPTVVNTEAFF. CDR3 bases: TGTGCCAGCAGCCCGACGGTAGTGAACACTGAAGCTTTCTTT.